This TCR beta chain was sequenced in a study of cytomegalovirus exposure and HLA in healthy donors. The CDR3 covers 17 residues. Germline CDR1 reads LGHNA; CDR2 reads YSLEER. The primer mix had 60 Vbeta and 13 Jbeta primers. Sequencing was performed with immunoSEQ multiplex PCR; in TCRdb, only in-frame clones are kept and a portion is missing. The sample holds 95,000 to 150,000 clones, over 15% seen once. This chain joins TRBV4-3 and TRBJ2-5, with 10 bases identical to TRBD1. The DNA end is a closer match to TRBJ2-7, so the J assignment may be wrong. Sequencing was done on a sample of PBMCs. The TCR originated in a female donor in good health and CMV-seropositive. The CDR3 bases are TGCGCCAGCAGCCAAGCTCGGGGACAGGGGTTTACCTACGAGCAGTACTTC. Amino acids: CASSQARGQGFTYEQYF.